These 18 T cell receptor beta chains share one sample of origin, sequenced in a study of CD8 T cells in Susac syndrome. RNA totalling about 0.5 to 1 ug underwent reverse transcription with random hexamers. Each CDR3 protein gets one entry after TCRdb re-called the immunoSEQ multiplex PCR reads with MiXCR. Among approximately 300,000 distinct CDR3 sequences, about 88% were seen once, and the ten largest hold around 0.18%. The specimen sequenced was CD8+ T cells from PBMCs. Receptors were obtained from a human donor with multiple sclerosis.

The rearrangement uses TRBV5-1 and TRBJ2-7; D perhaps matches TRBD1 (6 bases). The germline CDR1 and CDR2 sequences are SGHRS and YFSETQ. The CDR3 runs 14 residues. Trimming removed 4 bases from V and 2 bases from J, with 13 bases in between. This CDR3 is CASSQGQSPYEQYF. The CDR3, as DNA: TGCGCCAGCAGCCAAGGACAGAGCCCCTACGAGCAGTACTTC.

This chain joins TRBV6-2 or TRBV6-3 and TRBJ1-5; 8 bases align to TRBD1. With V trimmed by 6 bases and J by 7 bases, 5 bases remained unmatched. The CDR3 consists of 13 residues. In germline, CDR1 is MNHEY, CDR2 SVGEGT. This CDR3 is CASSAGGVQPQHF. The CDR3 DNA is TGTGCCAGCAGCGCAGGGGGCGTCCAGCCCCAGCATTTT.

This sequence joins TRBV6-2 or TRBV6-3 and TRBJ2-7; D is undetermined. The CDR3 spans 12 residues. Germline values: CDR1 MNHEY, CDR2 SVGEGT. The V end lost 0 bases, the J end lost 4 bases, and 4 bases lay between the germline ends. CDR3 DNA: TGTGCCAGCAGTTACTCGAATTACGAGCAGTACTTC. Translation gives CASSYSNYEQYF.

The chain links TRBV29-1 to TRBJ1-1, with D tentatively TRBD1 (6 bases). With 2 bases removed from V and 11 bases from J, the gap between germline ends came to 21 bases. The CDR3 length is 14 residues. Germline assignment: CDR1 SQVTM and CDR2 ANQGSEA. The CDR3 bases are TGCAGCGTTGAACCGACAGGCTTTCAAGGTGATGCTTTCTTT. Protein sequence: CSVEPTGFQGDAFF. Combining the CDR3 with reference TRBV29-1 and TRBJ1-1 gives the whole variable domain SAVISQKPSRDICQRGTSLTIQCQVDSQVTMMFWYRQQPGQSLTLIATANQGSEATYESGFVIDKFPISRPNLTFSTLTVSNMSPEDSSIYLCSVEPTGFQGDAFFGQGTRLTVV.

This chain uses TRBV7-2 with TRBJ2-5, with D tentatively TRBD2 (6 bases). Per the germline V gene, CDR1 is SGHTA and CDR2 is FQGNSA. This CDR3 contains 11 residues. V shed 5 bases and J shed 5 bases, with 6 bases lying between them. In DNA, the CDR3 is TGTGCCAGCAGCGGGGGGGAGACCCAGTACTTC. Encoded protein: CASSGGETQYF.

The rearrangement joins TRBV20-1 to TRBJ2-3, with 8 nucleotides matching TRBD2. The length of the CDR3 is 17 residues. CDR1 is DFQATT, CDR2 SNEGSKA, per germline (reference sequence). V was pared by 4 bases and J by 2 bases, with 14 bases of the junction left unmatched. The CDR3 loop is CSATEVAGPGDTDTQYF. The CDR3 nucleotides are TGCAGTGCTACCGAGGTAGCGGGACCGGGGGACACAGATACGCAGTATTTT.

V usage is TRBV20-1 and J usage is TRBJ2-7; 11 nucleotides match TRBD1. Germline V gives CDR1 DFQATT, CDR2 SNEGSKA (reference sequence). V lost 0 bases, J lost 3 bases, and 4 bases stayed unmatched. The CDR3 totals 15 residues. CDR3 coding DNA: TGCAGTGCTAGAGAGGGACAGGGGGATTACTACGAGCAGTACTTC. It specifies CSAREGQGDYYEQYF.

Comments on this clonotype: A read error is likely, as this CDR3 ends without the conserved phenylalanine or tryptophan. The V gene is TRBV27, the J gene TRBJ2-5; weak D call: TRBD2 (6 bases). The closer fit of TRBJ2-7 to the DNA end suggests the J call may be wrong. The germline V gene encodes CDR1 MNHEY and CDR2 SMNVEV (reference sequence). This CDR3 is built from 16 residues. CDR3 sequence (DNA): TGTGCCAGCAGTTTCTCAGCGGGTGCCTATGATTACGAGCAGTACCTC. Its protein is CASSFSAGAYDYEQYL.

The rearrangement uses TRBV10-3 and TRBJ2-6; TRBD1 is a possible D gene (6 bases). The length of the CDR3 is 13 residues. The V and J ends lost 9 bases and 8 bases respectively, with 14 bases between them. Per germline, CDR1 ENHRY and CDR2 SYGVKD. The CDR3 DNA follows: TGTGCCATTAACAGGGAGAAATCCAACGTCCTGACTTTC. Amino acid sequence: CAINREKSNVLTF.

The chain joins TRBV6-1 to TRBJ2-2; 8 bases align to TRBD2. The ends lost 1 base at V and 5 bases at J; junction bases unmatched: 6. Germline lookup yields CDR1 MNHNS and CDR2 SASEGT. CDR3 length equals 16 residues. The CDR3 DNA reads as TGTGCCAGCAGTGAAGGGACTAGCAGTCCGACCGGGGAGCTGTTTTTT. This translates into CASSEGTSSPTGELFF.

The rearrangement uses TRBV4-3 and TRBJ2-3; a possible D gene is TRBD1 (6 bases). Trimming pared 3 bases from V and 4 bases from J, leaving 17 bases between. The CDR3 contains 16 residues. Germline V lookup: CDR1 LGHNA, CDR2 YSLEER. CDR3 residues: CASSHGGQMIADTQYF. The CDR3 nucleotides read TGCGCCAGCAGCCATGGCGGACAGATGATCGCAGATACGCAGTATTTT.

This sequence joins TRBV13 and TRBJ2-2; TRBD2 matches 13 bases. The germline V gene has CDR1 PRHDT and CDR2 FYEKMQ (reference sequence). V shed 5 bases, J shed 7 bases, and the junction held 10 bases outside the gene matches. The CDR3 is 17 residues long. Here the CDR3 reads CASSPAGTSGIHGELFF. CDR3 DNA: TGTGCCAGCAGCCCCGCCGGGACTAGCGGGATTCACGGGGAGCTGTTTTTT.

The rearrangement joins TRBV19 to TRBJ1-1, with D possibly TRBD1 on 5 matching bases. CDR3 length: 14 amino acids. The V gene's germline CDR1 is LNHDA and CDR2 SQIVND (reference sequence). V was shortened by 7 bases and J by 0 bases, with 12 bases between the two germline ends. For the CDR3, the DNA is TGTGCCAGTAACTTAGGACACCTGAACACTGAAGCTTTCTTT. Its protein product is CASNLGHLNTEAFF.

The chain is built from TRBV30 and TRBJ2-5; TRBD1 agrees at 8 bases. The CDR3 spans 15 residues. Trimming took 2 bases from V and 3 from J; bases not matched to a gene: 8. Germline assignment: CDR1 GTSNPN and CDR2 SVGIG (reference sequence). The DNA for the CDR3 is TGTGCCTGGAGTATGGGACAGGCCGTAAAAGAGACCCAGTACTTC. Translation gives CAWSMGQAVKETQYF.

The chain uses TRBV6-5 and TRBJ1-5, with a tentative D call TRBD1 (6 bases). CDR3 length: 19 amino acids. The germline V gene has CDR1 MNHEY and CDR2 SVGAGI. The ends were cut back, 0 bases at V and 3 bases at J, with 21 bases in the middle. CDR3 protein: CASSYSETGRQYVNQPQHF. DNA for the CDR3: TGTGCCAGCAGTTACTCGGAAACAGGGCGGCAATATGTCAATCAGCCCCAGCATTTT.

This chain joins TRBV2 and TRBJ1-2; 7 bases are shared with TRBD1. Germline V gives CDR1 SNHLY, CDR2 FYNNEI. The ends lost 4 bases at V and 2 bases at J; junction bases unmatched: 4. This CDR3 is 14 amino acids long. The CDR3 DNA reads TGTGCCAGCAGTGCCGGGACAGAGAACTATGGCTACACCTTC. Its protein product is CASSAGTENYGYTF.

The chain recombines TRBV20-1 with TRBJ1-5; no clear D. The CDR3 is made up of 15 amino acids. Between the trimmed V and J ends, which lost 2 bases and 0 bases, there was a span of 11 bases. The germline V gene encodes CDR1 DFQATT and CDR2 SNEGSKA (reference sequence). CDR3 amino acids: CSARRADYSNQPQHF. Here the CDR3 DNA reads TGCAGTGCTAGAAGGGCGGATTATAGCAATCAGCCCCAGCATTTT.

This chain uses TRBV7-9 with TRBJ1-2, with 9 positions matching TRBD1. Germline V gene data show CDR1 as SEHNR and CDR2 as FQNEAQ (reference sequence). The CDR3 spans 16 residues. The junction had 10 bases not matched to a gene; V was cut back by 8 bases and J by 0 bases. As DNA, the CDR3 is TGTGCCAGCGGGACAGGGATGGGCCCAGCTAACTATGGCTACACCTTC. Protein: CASGTGMGPANYGYTF.